Following are 23 T cell receptor beta chains from one sample sequenced in a study of Ad26.COV2.S vaccination and SARS-CoV-2 variants. Repertoires were generated with immunoSEQ multiplex PCR, while TCRdb's copy carries only in-frame clones and drops some. The sample consists of about half a million clones, 89% of them appearing once. The sample's treatment: around 19 received Ad26.COV2.S at low or high dose, single or two shots; several received placebo; per-sample allocation not given. Following the first vaccine or placebo injection, samples were taken on day 63. The starting material was peripheral blood, obtained in a trial of Ad26.COV2.S vaccine versus placebo. Every receptor here comes from a person between 18 and 59 years old who received the Ad26.COV2.S COVID-19 vaccine or a placebo.

CDR3 DNA: TGTGCCAGTAGTAGACGGACTAGCGGGAGTAGGCAAGATACGCAGTATTTT. It yields the protein CASSRRTSGSRQDTQYF. The V call is TRBV19, the J call TRBJ2-3; 13 nucleotides align to TRBD2. The germline gives CDR1 LNHDA, CDR2 SQIVND (reference sequence). The CDR3 spans 17 residues. The ends lost 4 bases at V and 5 bases at J; junction bases unmatched: 9.

V gene TRBV7-3 combines with J gene TRBJ2-5, with D tentatively TRBD1 (6 bases). This CDR3 has 14 amino acids. Germline CDR1 reads SGHTA; CDR2 reads FQGTGA. The ends were cut back, 1 base at V and 4 bases at J, with 10 bases in the middle. The CDR3 here is CASSLSGRGETQYF. CDR3 sequence (DNA): TGTGCCAGCAGCTTAAGCGGCAGGGGAGAGACCCAGTACTTC.

V and J are TRBV20-1 and TRBJ2-7, with TRBD2 matching 12 bases. Germline CDR1 and CDR2: DFQATT and SNEGSKA (reference sequence). V was pared by 3 bases and J by 6 bases, with 12 bases of the junction left unmatched. The CDR3 loop spans 16 amino acids. CDR3 bases: TGCAGTGCTAGTAGGCTAGCGGGAGGGCCGGTCGGCGAGCAGTACTTC. Translating it yields CSASRLAGGPVGEQYF.

The chain uses TRBV5-1 and TRBJ1-1; D might be TRBD1 (5 bases). Deletions cut 4 bases from V and 1 base from J, with 17 bases between. The germline CDR1 and CDR2 sequences are SGHRS and YFSETQ. The CDR3 totals 16 residues. CDR3 region: CASSASSGWRNTEAFF. CDR3 DNA sequence: TGCGCCAGCAGCGCAAGCTCAGGGTGGCGGAACACTGAAGCTTTCTTT.

The chain is built from TRBV7-3 and TRBJ2-1; TRBD1 aligns across 7 bases. V shed 4 bases and J 4 bases; nucleotides not matched to a gene: 10. The CDR3 is 16 residues long. Germline assignment: CDR1 SGHTA and CDR2 FQGTGA. CDR3: CASSSVTGTAYNEQFF. In DNA form, the CDR3 reads TGTGCCAGCAGCTCAGTGACAGGGACGGCGTACAATGAGCAGTTCTTC.

The gene calls are TRBV9 and TRBJ1-1, with a weak D call TRBD1 (5 bases). Germline values: CDR1 SGDLS, CDR2 YYNGEE. The CDR3 has 15 amino acids. The germline V and J ends were trimmed by 0 bases and 7 bases, with 16 bases remaining between them. CDR3 DNA sequence: TGTGCCAGCAGCGTAGGTCAGGGCGCGCGGGGTGAAGCTTTCTTT. This encodes CASSVGQGARGEAFF.

The chain carries TRBV7-9 and TRBJ2-2; D call uncertain. Trimming cost V 3 bases and J 1 base, with 6 bases left between them. Germline V CDR1 and CDR2: SEHNR, FQNEAQ (reference sequence). The CDR3 extends over 14 amino acids. CDR3 coding DNA: TGTGCCAGCAGCTTTTCGGTGAACACCGGGGAGCTGTTTTTT. Its protein product is CASSFSVNTGELFF.

The chain recombines TRBV28 with TRBJ1-2; D remains ambiguous. Germline V CDR1 and CDR2: MDHEN, SYDVKM. With 3 bases removed from V and 0 bases from J, the gap between germline ends came to 8 bases. There are 14 residues in the CDR3. The CDR3 loop is CASSFRITNYGYTF. The CDR3 coding sequence is TGTGCCAGCAGTTTCCGGATCACTAACTATGGCTACACCTTC.

The chain couples TRBV4-2 to TRBJ1-1; a weak D match, TRBD1 (6 bases). The germline CDR1 and CDR2 sequences are LGHNA and YNFKEQ. V dropped 6 bases and J dropped 2 bases, with 19 bases sitting between them. The CDR3 contains 16 residues. The CDR3 spells CASSHTRGGGNTEAFF. CDR3 DNA sequence: TGTGCCAGCAGTCACACGAGAGGGGGGGGAAACACTGAAGCTTTCTTT.

This clone has a single count. A single base separates this from a much larger clone, so it may be a read error. This sample includes further DNA sequences coding for the same CDR3. This chain connects TRBV7-2 to TRBJ2-7; perhaps TRBD2 as D (5 bases). Germline V lookup: CDR1 SGHTA, CDR2 FQGNSA. The length of the CDR3 is 13 residues. The V and J ends lost 1 base and 2 bases respectively, with 6 bases between them. The CDR3 nucleotides are TGTGCCAGCAGCTTAGGAGGGACCTACGAGCAGTACTTC. Its protein is CASSLGGTYEQYF.

The chain combines TRBV3-1 (or the pseudogene TRBV3-2) with TRBJ2-7; 9 bases are shared with TRBD1. This CDR3 is built from 14 residues. With 1 base clipped from V and 6 bases from J, the junction kept 4 bases outside the gene matches. Germline-derived CDR1 and CDR2 are LGHDT and YNNKEL (reference sequence). CDR3 region: CASSQVSTGGEQYF. CDR3 sequence (DNA): TGTGCCAGCAGCCAAGTCTCGACAGGGGGCGAGCAGTACTTC.

J is TRBJ1-1 and V is TRBV19; D is undetermined. V lost 6 bases and J 11 bases, leaving 19 bases between the germline ends. Looked up from germline, CDR1 is LNHDA and CDR2 is SQIVND (reference sequence). The CDR3 contains 13 residues. In DNA, the CDR3 is TGTGCCAGTAGCACCATCCCCCAGGATATGGCTTTCTTT. This translates into CASSTIPQDMAFF.

This clone came up a few times. The J gene is TRBJ1-1, the V gene TRBV7-9; D is unclear. The CDR3 runs 11 residues. The germline gives CDR1 SEHNR, CDR2 FQNEAQ (reference sequence). V was shortened by 1 base and J by 7 bases, with 4 bases between the two germline ends. The CDR3 bases are TGTGCCAGCAGCTTAGTCGGTGAAGCTTTCTTT. It yields the protein CASSLVGEAFF. Full variable domain (remainder filled in from reference TRBV7-9 and TRBJ1-1): DTGVSQNPRHKITKRGQNVTFRCDPISEHNRLYWYRQTLGQGPEFLTYFQNEAQLEKSRLLSDRFSAERPKGSFSTLEIQRTEQGDSAMYLCASSLVGEAFFGQGTRLTVV.

The chain uses TRBV2 and TRBJ1-5; D unclear. Trimming stripped 3 bases from V and 0 bases from J, with 9 bases between. CDR1 and CDR2 from the germline V gene are SNHLY and FYNNEI. The CDR3 is 15 amino acids. The CDR3, as DNA: TGTGCCAGCAGTGAGTCCGGGATTAGCAATCAGCCCCAGCATTTT. Translating it yields CASSESGISNQPQHF.

This clone was observed a single time. V usage is TRBV7-3 and J usage is TRBJ2-1; 14 bases fit TRBD2. V was clipped by 4 bases and J by 9 bases; unmatched bases: 5. This CDR3 comprises 15 residues. CDR1 is SGHTA and CDR2 is FQGTGA in the germline V gene. The CDR3 DNA follows: TGTGCCAGCAGCTCCGGACTAGCGGGAGGCCCTGAGCAGTTCTTC. Residues: CASSSGLAGGPEQFF.

This clone has a handful of counts. V is TRBV12-3 or TRBV12-4 and J is TRBJ2-7, with D unresolved. CDR3 length: 12 amino acids. The V end was cut by 3 bases, the J end by 6 bases, with 9 bases between. CDR3 in DNA: TGTGCCAGCAGTTTGGTGGGCTTCGAGCAGTACTTC. It translates to CASSLVGFEQYF.

This clone appeared a single time. This chain links TRBV4-1 with TRBJ1-2, with 7 nucleotides matching TRBD1. CDR1 is MGHRA and CDR2 is YSYEKL in the germline V gene. The CDR3 is made up of 16 amino acids. V shed 7 bases and J 0 bases; nucleotides not matched to a gene: 11. CDR3 amino acids: CASTKVGGTANYGYTF. The CDR3 DNA is TGCGCCAGCACTAAGGTCGGGGGGACAGCTAACTATGGCTACACCTTC.

V gene TRBV6-5 combines with J gene TRBJ1-1, with 7 bases that match TRBD1. The trim removed 7 bases at V and 1 base at J, leaving 9 bases unmatched. Looked up from germline, CDR1 is MNHEY and CDR2 is SVGAGI. This CDR3 is 15 amino acids long. CDR3 in DNA: TGTGCCAGCAACTTGGACAGGACCAGGAACACTGAAGCTTTCTTT. Its translation: CASNLDRTRNTEAFF.

The chain uses TRBV11-2 and TRBJ2-7; 9 bases map to TRBD2. Germline V gives CDR1 SGHAT, CDR2 FQNNGV. V shed 2 bases and J 0 bases; nucleotides not matched to a gene: 8. The CDR3 sequence is 17 residues long. DNA for the CDR3: TGTGCCAGCAGCTTATCGGTAGCGGGAGATGTCTCCTACGAGCAGTACTTC. Translation: CASSLSVAGDVSYEQYF.

The CDR3 DNA sequence: TGTGCCAGCAGCCATCAGGGACAGCCTTATGGCTACACCTTC. Translated: CASSHQGQPYGYTF. The chain recombines TRBV13 with TRBJ1-2, with TRBD1 matching 7 bases. Germline CDR1 reads PRHDT; CDR2 reads FYEKMQ (reference sequence). The J segment lost 5 bases and the V segment lost 5 bases, leaving 8 bases of the junction unmatched. This CDR3 region has 14 residues.

The chain employs TRBV29-1 and TRBJ2-5; 7 nucleotides agree with TRBD2. Trimming took 4 bases from V and 7 from J; bases not matched to a gene: 24. Germline V gene data show CDR1 as SQVTM and CDR2 as ANQGSEA. This CDR3 spans 18 amino acids. In DNA form, the CDR3 reads TGCAGCGTTGTGAGCCCACCTTCGACTAGCAAGGGACGGGGGACCCAGTACTTC. It translates to CSVVSPPSTSKGRGTQYF.

The genes are TRBV2 and TRBJ2-1, with no clear D. Trimming cost V 4 bases and J 1 base, with 17 bases left between them. This CDR3 has 17 residues. Per the germline V gene, CDR1 is SNHLY and CDR2 is FYNNEI. The CDR3 DNA is TGTGCCAGCAGTGCATTGGGAAGGGCAGGATCCTACAATGAGCAGTTCTTC. Amino acid sequence: CASSALGRAGSYNEQFF. Supplemented by reference TRBV2 and TRBJ2-1, the full variable domain reads EPEVTQTPSHQVTQMGQEVILRCVPISNHLYFYWYRQILGQKVEFLVSFYNNEISEKSEIFDDQFSVERPDGSNFTLKIRSTKLEDSAMYFCASSALGRAGSYNEQFFGPGTRLTVL.

The V and J genes are TRBV7-2 and TRBJ1-3; D uncertain. The CDR3 totals 16 residues. The V end was cut by 1 base, the J end by 0 bases, with 10 bases between. CDR1 is SGHTA, CDR2 FQGNSA, per germline. The CDR3 is CASSLVLQSSGNTIYF. CDR3 DNA: TGTGCCAGCAGCTTAGTATTACAGTCCTCTGGAAACACCATATATTTT.